Listed below are T cell receptor beta chains from one sample, sequenced in a study of blood T cell repertoires in COVID-19. Measured with immunoSEQ multiplex PCR; TCRdb has only the in-frame clones, and not every one. The sample holds over 200,000 clones, 88% seen once. Source material: peripheral blood. Source of these receptors: a woman in her twenties or thirties with acute or convalescent COVID-19. Each CDR3 is given without its conserved first and last residue. Not all rows give a size; the values are once, few, many and, for expanded clones, a class.

v_gene,j_gene,abundance,CDR3aa
TRBV18,TRBJ2-7,.,ASSPRPGEVFYEQY
TRBV5-6,TRBJ2-3,.,ASRPRGGGTDTQY
TRBV7-9,TRBJ2-3,.,ASSPDGASTDTQY
TRBV10-3,TRBJ1-3,.,AIRPGQGADTIY
TRBV2,TRBJ2-2,.,ASSQQGAVGELF
TRBV9,TRBJ2-5,.,ASSVLGRRETQY
TRBV19,TRBJ1-6,.,ASSLTQGSPLH
TRBV6-2/TRBV6-3,TRBJ2-1,.,ASSYSRPDLQF
TRBV5-1,TRBJ1-5,.,ASRQELNQPQH
TRBV9,TRBJ2-2,.,ASSFGTQNTGELF
TRBV18,TRBJ2-1,.,ASSVNRALYNEQF
TRBV9,TRBJ2-3,.,ASSVGGTDTQY
TRBV6-5,TRBJ2-7,.,ASSSTSGVRSYEQY
TRBV19,TRBJ1-3,.,ASSIGDPANTIY
TRBV5-1,TRBJ2-5,.,ASSPPEEETQY
TRBV15,TRBJ2-5,.,ATSRERGRAGVRGSKETQY
TRBV4-1,TRBJ2-5,.,ASSQGTSGRETQY
TRBV6-5,TRBJ2-7,.,ASSYSSTGLFYEQY
TRBV19,TRBJ2-3,.,ASNEQGAVSTDTQY
TRBV7-9,TRBJ2-7,.,ASSGPGQSKEQY
TRBV12-2,TRBJ1-4,.,ASRFRAGTGAHGEKLF
TRBV4-3,TRBJ2-1,.,ASSPLAGSNEQF
TRBV6-6,TRBJ1-1,.,ASSYGTGTEAF
TRBV11-2,TRBJ2-3,.,ASSLDVGEPQQY
TRBV4-1,TRBJ2-7,once,ASSQVALAGRREQY
TRBV19,TRBJ1-1,.,ASSVSDSMNTEAF
TRBV30,TRBJ1-5,.,AWSVLTGGSFVGPQH
TRBV27,TRBJ1-5,.,ASSWGGSQPQH
TRBV7-2,TRBJ1-5,.,ASSSKAQSGNQPQH
TRBV7-2,TRBJ2-5,.,ASSSRLAGGTIGETQY
TRBV24-1,TRBJ2-3,.,ATSSTGGADTQY
TRBV7-9,TRBJ2-5,.,ASRRQGGQETQY
TRBV27,TRBJ2-1,.,ASSFGGLVYNEQF
TRBV7-2,TRBJ1-2,.,ASSTLQGRNGYT
TRBV7-6,TRBJ1-5,.,ASSLDHRVNQPQH
TRBV7-8,TRBJ1-5,.,ASSRGGTVPNQPQH
TRBV11-3,TRBJ2-1,.,ASSLAPGLAGAPYNEQF
TRBV11-2,TRBJ2-1,.,ASSSGLAATNEQF
TRBV5-4,TRBJ1-4,once,ASSLNEKLF
TRBV19,TRBJ1-5,.,ASSIGRVSSYSNQPQH
TRBV30,TRBJ1-1,.,AWSGSAGRNTEAF
TRBV6-2/TRBV6-3,TRBJ2-7,.,ASSFGQGRSYEQY
TRBV27,TRBJ2-2,.,ASSLSQGAGELF
TRBV15,TRBJ2-7,.,ATSRAGQGSYEQY
TRBV6-6,TRBJ2-1,.,ASSHRGLAGDNEQF
TRBV9,TRBJ2-5,.,ASSPGQAQETQY
TRBV5-6,TRBJ1-5,.,ASSLEAGQANQPQH
TRBV6-2/TRBV6-3,TRBJ2-5,.,ASSYSGNQETQY
TRBV7-6,TRBJ2-7,.,ASSQNPAASYEQY
TRBV11-3,TRBJ2-7,.,ASSFSAGRGYYEQY
TRBV19,TRBJ2-2,.,ASRGQGAFGGELF
TRBV6-1,TRBJ1-4,.,ASSELGPSANEKLF